These 17 T cell receptor beta chains originate from one sample sequenced in a study of STAT5B mutations in CD4+ large granular lymphocyte leukemia. TCRdb's table, derived via immunoSEQ multiplex PCR, lists solely in-frame clones and lacks some. The table shows about 40,000 clones, with 81% occurring only once. The specimen was CD4+ T cells from blood buffy coats. Receptors originate from a human donor in good health.

The rearrangement uses TRBV28 and TRBJ1-3; no reliable D call. This CDR3 has 15 residues. V was clipped by 4 bases and J by 3 bases, with 13 bases between them. Germline V lookup: CDR1 MDHEN, CDR2 SYDVKM. CDR3 sequence: CASSSLPTGGNTIYF. The CDR3 DNA reads TGTGCCAGCAGTTCCCTACCGACGGGTGGAAACACCATATATTTT.

The V call is TRBV4-2, the J call TRBJ1-2; a weak D match, TRBD1 (6 bases). This CDR3 region has 15 residues. Deletions cut 0 bases from V and 4 bases from J, with 12 bases between. Germline V gives CDR1 LGHNA, CDR2 YNFKEQ. DNA for the CDR3: TGTGCCAGCAGCCAAGAGAGCGCAGGGGCCTATGGCTACACCTTC. This sequence encodes CASSQESAGAYGYTF.

The genes are TRBV10-3 and TRBJ1-2, with 7 nucleotides matching TRBD1. Trimming removed 11 bases from V and 8 bases from J; junction bases left unmatched: 14. The CDR3 is 13 residues long. CDR1 is ENHRY, CDR2 SYGVKD, per germline. CDR3 residues: CAASFDRANGYTF. The CDR3 nucleotides read TGTGCCGCCTCATTTGACAGGGCGAACGGCTACACCTTC.

V and J are TRBV5-6 and TRBJ2-7; the match to TRBD1 covers 7 bases. The CDR3 loop spans 14 amino acids. Trimming cost V 1 base and J 6 bases; bases outside gene matches: 7. Germline-derived CDR1 and CDR2 are SGHDT and YYEEEE. CDR3 DNA: TGTGCCAGCAGCTTGCGGACAGGCTTGGTCGAGCAGTACTTC. This sequence encodes CASSLRTGLVEQYF.

V usage is TRBV7-8 and J usage is TRBJ1-5, with D unclear. CDR1 SGHVS and CDR2 FQNEAQ come from the germline V gene. This CDR3 is 18 amino acids long. V was pared by 1 base and J by 6 bases, with 22 bases between. The CDR3 is CASSLGSAYGPTIQPQHF. The CDR3 DNA is TGTGCCAGCAGCTTAGGATCAGCTTACGGCCCCACAATTCAGCCCCAGCATTTT.

This clone was found a few times. The chain employs TRBV4-2 and TRBJ1-5; 7 nucleotides match TRBD1. V trimming: 0 bases; J trimming: 6 bases; junction bases outside the gene matches: 5. Germline assignment: CDR1 LGHNA and CDR2 YNFKEQ. This CDR3 spans 15 amino acids. CDR3 sequence reads: CASSQDRQGGQPQHF. CDR3 nucleotides: TGTGCCAGCAGCCAAGATCGACAGGGTGGTCAGCCCCAGCATTTT.

This clone was picked up one time. The CDR3 sequence is CASSLADTDTQYF. Here the CDR3 DNA reads TGTGCCAGCAGCTTAGCGGACACAGATACGCAGTATTTT. This rearrangement joins TRBV7-9 to TRBJ2-3; D remains unclear. Germline loops: CDR1 SEHNR, CDR2 FQNEAQ (reference sequence). The CDR3 consists of 13 residues. V was pared by 0 bases and J by 2 bases, with 3 bases between.

The rearrangement joins TRBV30 to TRBJ2-2, with D possibly matching TRBD1 (7 bases). The V end lost 8 bases, the J end lost 1 base, and 14 bases lay between the germline ends. The CDR3 sequence is 14 residues long. Looked up from germline, CDR1 is GTSNPN and CDR2 is SVGIG (reference sequence). DNA of the CDR3: TGTGCCACTACAGGGGACTTGAACACCGGGGAGCTGTTTTTT. This sequence encodes CATTGDLNTGELFF.

V is TRBV10-3 and J is TRBJ2-3; 9 nucleotides line up with TRBD2. J gave up 2 bases and V 4 bases, and 4 bases lay outside the gene matches. This CDR3 contains 15 residues. The germline CDR1 and CDR2 sequences are ENHRY and SYGVKD. CDR3 loop: CAISGGLATTDTQYF. The CDR3 bases are TGTGCCATCAGTGGGGGACTAGCTACCACAGATACGCAGTATTTT.

This chain connects TRBV5-4 to TRBJ2-1; 7 nucleotides align to TRBD1. CDR3 size: 17 residues. Germline CDR1 reads SGHNT; CDR2 reads YYREEE (reference sequence). V was pared by 3 bases and J by 0 bases, with 9 bases of the junction left unmatched. For the CDR3, the DNA is TGTGCCAGCAGCTCCCAAAAGACAGGGAGCTCCTACAATGAGCAGTTCTTC. Translated, it gives CASSSQKTGSSYNEQFF.

This clone came up once. The chain combines TRBV29-1 with TRBJ2-7, with D possibly being TRBD1 or TRBD2 (6 bases each). The germline V and J ends were trimmed by 4 bases and 6 bases, with 16 bases remaining between them. The CDR3 extends over 13 amino acids. Germline V lookup: CDR1 SQVTM, CDR2 ANQGSEA. In nucleotides, the CDR3 is TGCAGCGTTGTGGGGGGCGCCGGTGGCGAGCAGTACTTC. Amino acid sequence: CSVVGGAGGEQYF.

V and J are TRBV29-1 and TRBJ2-2; either TRBD1 or TRBD2 may supply D (5 bases each). Germline loops: CDR1 SQVTM, CDR2 ANQGSEA. Trimming removed 7 bases at V and 1 base at J, with 10 bases between. CDR3 length: 13 amino acids. The CDR3 reads CSAGTENTGELFF. DNA for the CDR3: TGCAGCGCGGGGACCGAGAACACCGGGGAGCTGTTTTTT.

In DNA form, the CDR3 reads TGTGCCAGCAGCAATGGGACAGGGGTCAATGAGCAGTTCTTC. Residues: CASSNGTGVNEQFF. The rearrangement joins TRBV21-1 to TRBJ2-1; the table's TRBD1 call for D was not verified on the DNA. TRBV21-1 is a pseudogene. The CDR3 contains 14 residues.

The rearrangement joins TRBV30 to TRBJ1-2, with TRBD1 as a possible D gene (5 bases). CDR3 length: 13 amino acids. V was cut by 3 bases and J by 4 bases, with 12 bases left in between. Germline lookup yields CDR1 GTSNPN and CDR2 SVGIG (reference sequence). The DNA of the CDR3 is TGTGCCTGGAGCCCGCAGGGTAGCTATGGCTACACCTTC. As protein: CAWSPQGSYGYTF.

The gene calls are TRBV7-9 and TRBJ2-1; 8 positions match TRBD2. Germline V lookup: CDR1 SEHNR, CDR2 FQNEAQ (reference sequence). V shed 5 bases, J shed 8 bases, and the junction held 8 bases outside the gene matches. CDR3 length: 14 amino acids. CDR3 sequence reads: CASSPGRASDEQFF. The CDR3 nucleotides are TGTGCCAGCAGCCCCGGGAGGGCCTCGGATGAGCAGTTCTTC.

The chain carries TRBV6-7 and TRBJ1-5, with TRBD1 matching 7 bases. TRBV6-7 is recorded as an ORF, its role being uncertain. CDR3 length equals 15 residues. Trimming at V came to 6 bases and at J to 4 bases, leaving 9 bases not matched to a gene. The CDR3 bases are TGTGCCAGCAGCACCCACAGGGGACCTAATCAGCCCCAGCATTTT. The encoded protein is CASSTHRGPNQPQHF.

The gene calls are TRBV5-4 and TRBJ1-2; the D gene is possibly TRBD1 (5 bases). CDR3 length: 15 amino acids. V was shortened by 3 bases and J by 4 bases, with 16 bases between the two germline ends. Germline V gene lookup returns CDR1 SGHNT and CDR2 YYREEE (reference sequence). The CDR3 protein is CASSYPGQGLYGYTF. The CDR3 nucleotides are TGTGCCAGCAGCTACCCCGGGCAGGGCCTCTATGGCTACACCTTC. The whole variable domain, remainder taken from reference TRBV5-4 and TRBJ1-2, is ETGVTQSPTHLIKTRGQQVTLRCSSQSGHNTVSWYQQALGQGPQFIFQYYREEENGRGNFPPRFSGLQFPNYSSELNVNALELDDSALYLCASSYPGQGLYGYTFGSGTRLTVV.